This entry lists 3 T cell receptor beta chains sequenced from one sample in a study of T cells in Graves' hyperthyroidism and ophthalmopathy (dated by TCRdb to between 2018 and 2021). The library was prepared using multiplex PCR. The sequencer listed for this sample is Illumina HiSeq 2000. The TCR beta CDR3 regions were amplified from the RNA transcripts. For the first round of RT-PCR on the TCR CDR3, the HTBI primer set was used together with the Qiagen OneStep RT-PCR kit. In TCRdb, the public reads were trimmed at Q25 with fastp and aligned with MiXCR, with productive beta chains retained. When rows share a CDR3 protein, they turn into one entry using the most common DNA and genes. The sample records a few hundred thousand distinct CDR3 sequences, roughly 15% of which are singletons. Of the sample, 30% to 35% is held by the ten largest clones. Material: blood. The receptors were gathered from a woman aged 40 to 50 with Graves' ophthalmopathy.

The table lists this clonotype with many counts. V usage is TRBV20-1 and J usage is TRBJ2-1, with D possibly TRBD1 on 6 matching bases. The CDR3 extends over 12 amino acids. V was shortened by 8 bases and J by 0 bases, with 8 bases between the two germline ends. CDR1 and CDR2 (germline): DFQATT, SNEGSKA (reference sequence). Here the CDR3 DNA reads TGCAGTTCAGGGGCCTCCTACAATGAGCAGTTCTTC. Its protein is CSSGASYNEQFF.

Ten or more counts support this clonotype. The CDR3 DNA sequence: TGTGCCAGCAGTTACTCTGCCACAGATACGCAGTATTTT. Translated, it gives CASSYSATDTQYF. This chain uses TRBV12-3 or TRBV12-4 with TRBJ2-3, with unresolved D. The CDR3 extends over 13 amino acids. V dropped 4 bases and J dropped 2 bases, with 7 bases sitting between them.

The rearrangement joins TRBV20-1 to TRBJ2-7, with 9 nucleotides matching TRBD2. The CDR3 is 16 amino acids. The germline CDR1 and CDR2 sequences are DFQATT and SNEGSKA (reference sequence). V shed 0 bases, J shed 3 bases, and the junction held 9 bases outside the gene matches. For the CDR3, the DNA is TGCAGTGCTAGAGATTTTACCGGCGGGAGGGTCTACGAGCAGTACTTC. As protein: CSARDFTGGRVYEQYF.